The source of this T cell receptor (beta chain) is a study of shared clonotypes between healthy human individuals. Here immunoSEQ multiplex PCR was the method, and the copy in TCRdb shows in-frame clones only, minus some. The table includes over a million clones, approximately 97% detected once. The CDR3 loop spans 13 amino acids. The germline gives CDR1 SSHAT, CDR2 FNYEAQ (reference sequence). Turning to this clone: At one boundary the junction diverges from the germline segment, which might be a read error. Distinct nucleotide sequences in the sample also encode this CDR3.

Specimen: naive CD4+ T cells sorted from blood. Subset noted: CD45RA+ positively selected. This receptor was identified in a young man in good health. The chain joins TRBV7-7 to TRBJ2-2; no clear D. The DNA for the CDR3 is TGTGCTAGCAGCTTAATAATCACCGGGGAGCTGTTTTTT. Its translation is CASSLIITGELFF. The complete variable domain, with remaining parts taken from reference TRBV7-7 and TRBJ2-2, reads GAGVSQSPRYKVTKRGQDVTLRCDPISSHATLYWYQQALGQGPEFLTYFNYEAQPDKSGLPSDRFSAERPEGSISTLTIQRTEQRDSAMYRCASSLIITGELFFGEGSRLTVL.